Presented here are 14 T cell receptor beta chains from one specimen sequenced in a study of blood T cells in healthy people across ages. A J-beta primer mix and a sample-barcoded 5' primer were used in a second PCR of roughly 7 to 12 cycles. TCRdb ran MiXCR on the 5' RACE reads and lists one entry per CDR3 protein. The table includes approximately 900,000 distinct CDR3 sequences, almost 30% detected once. This same sample was also taken into another study, of T cells of mothers and their children.

Sequenced material: blood. The receptors derive from a woman between 40 and 50 years old in good health.

This clonotype appeared many times. The chain has TRBV20-1 and TRBJ1-1, with 9 bases that match TRBD1. The germline CDR1 and CDR2 sequences are DFQATT and SNEGSKA (reference sequence). This CDR3 comprises 14 residues. Trimming at V came to 2 bases and at J to 4 bases, leaving 5 bases not matched to a gene. The CDR3 is CSARQQGARTEAFF. The DNA of the CDR3 is TGCAGTGCTAGACAACAGGGGGCGCGCACTGAAGCTTTCTTT.

On this clonotype: A read error may account for a junction end that differs from germline. V usage is TRBV29-1 and J usage is TRBJ1-1, with TRBD1 matching over 8 bases. CDR3 length: 13 amino acids. Germline V CDR1 and CDR2: SQVTM, ANQGSEA. CDR3 region: CGVSIRQGREAFF. In nucleotides, the CDR3 is TGCGGCGTCTCCATACGACAGGGGCGTGAAGCTTTCTTT.

This clonotype was seen repeatedly, ten times or more. This sequence may be a read error, since a much larger clone differs from it by one base. This chain joins TRBV28 and TRBJ1-1; 8 positions agree with TRBD1. V lost 5 bases, J lost 4 bases, and 3 bases stayed unmatched. The V gene's germline CDR1 is MDHEN and CDR2 SYDVKM. The CDR3 covers 13 residues. DNA of the CDR3: TGTGCCAGCAGTAGAGACAGGGGCACTGAAGCTTTCTTT. It encodes CASSRDRGTEAFF.

This clonotype was counted at least ten times. CDR3 nucleotides: TGTGCCAGCAGCTCTACTCCAGGGGGTAGAGATACGCAGTATTTT. Protein: CASSSTPGGRDTQYF. The V gene is TRBV7-3, the J gene TRBJ2-3, with 7 bases identical to TRBD1. Per germline, CDR1 SGHTA and CDR2 FQGTGA. After removal of 4 bases from V and 5 bases from J, the junction contained 9 bases not matched to a gene. The CDR3 consists of 15 residues.

This chain joins TRBV6-5 and TRBJ1-6; D uncertain. V dropped 5 bases and J dropped 7 bases, with 15 bases sitting between them. The CDR3 is made up of 15 amino acids. Germline V CDR1 and CDR2: MNHEY, SVGAGI. In DNA form, the CDR3 reads TGTGCCAGCAGTCTGACGGACGCCTCGAATTCACCCCTCCACTTT. The encoded protein is CASSLTDASNSPLHF.

This clonotype has only one observation. A much larger clone differs from this one at a single base, so this may be a read error. The V call is TRBV20-1, the J call TRBJ2-7; 10 bases fit TRBD2. The V and J ends lost 0 bases and 8 bases, in that order; junction bases with no gene match: 10. Germline assignment: CDR1 DFQATT and CDR2 SNEGSKA (reference sequence). The CDR3 runs to 15 residues. CDR3 sequence: CSARDQSGGAHKQYF. The CDR3 coding sequence is TGCAGTGCTAGAGATCAAAGCGGGGGGGCCCACAAGCAGTACTTC.

This clonotype was picked up a small number of times. The chain links TRBV5-1 to TRBJ1-6, with D unresolved. This CDR3 has 13 residues. V dropped 0 bases and J dropped 10 bases, with 8 bases sitting between them. Germline CDR1 reads SGHRS; CDR2 reads YFSETQ. CDR3 sequence: CASSLDGWSPLHF. CDR3 bases: TGCGCCAGCAGCTTGGATGGGTGGTCACCCCTCCACTTT.

This clonotype was detected a few times. V is TRBV19 and J is TRBJ2-7; TRBD1 agrees at 7 bases. With V trimmed by 5 bases and J by 3 bases, 7 bases remained unmatched. This CDR3 region has 14 residues. Germline-derived CDR1 and CDR2 are LNHDA and SQIVND (reference sequence). The CDR3 coding sequence is TGTGCCAGTAGTCCTCGAAGGGACAGCTACGAGCAGTACTTC. Translated: CASSPRRDSYEQYF.

This clonotype was counted a few times. The V and J genes are TRBV6-5 and TRBJ1-4; the match to TRBD1 covers 8 bases. Germline lookup yields CDR1 MNHEY and CDR2 SVGAGI. The V and J ends lost 4 bases and 8 bases, in that order; junction bases with no gene match: 9. This CDR3 has 15 amino acids. The CDR3 coding sequence is TGTGCCAGCAGTTTCGTGACAGGGGAGTGGGAAAAACTGTTTTTT. This gives the protein CASSFVTGEWEKLFF.

To note about this clonotype: One junction end does not reproduce the germline sequence, and a read error may be involved. V is TRBV6-2 or TRBV6-3 and J is TRBJ2-5; TRBD1 aligns across 7 bases. This CDR3 is 16 amino acids long. Germline loops: CDR1 MNHEY, CDR2 SVGEGT. CDR3 DNA: TGTGCCAGCAGTCACTCCCCGACAGGGATCGACAATGAGCAGTACTTC. This gives the protein CASSHSPTGIDNEQYF.

This clonotype was observed a handful of times. The chain is built from TRBV7-2 and TRBJ2-2, with 8 bases lining up with TRBD2. The CDR3 has 15 amino acids. Trimming took 6 bases from V and 0 from J; bases not matched to a gene: 3. CDR1 SGHTA and CDR2 FQGNSA come from the germline V gene. The CDR3 sequence is CASRLAGPNTGELFF. The DNA of the CDR3 is TGTGCCAGCAGGCTAGCGGGTCCGAACACCGGGGAGCTGTTTTTT. Full variable domain (outside the CDR3, taken from reference TRBV7-2 and TRBJ2-2): GAGVSQSPSNKVTEKGKDVELRCDPISGHTALYWYRQSLGQGLEFLIYFQGNSAPDKSGLPSDRFSAERTGGSVSTLTIQRTQQEDSAVYLCASRLAGPNTGELFFGEGSRLTVL.

This clonotype was seen a few times. The V call is TRBV4-2, the J call TRBJ2-3, with D maybe TRBD1 (5 bases). Trimming cost V 1 base and J 5 bases, with 13 bases left between them. Germline loops: CDR1 LGHNA, CDR2 YNFKEQ. The CDR3 length is 15 residues. CDR3 nucleotides: TGTGCCAGCAGCCAAGGGGGCGGCAGGAAAGATACGCAGTATTTT. It is translated as CASSQGGGRKDTQYF.

The chain combines TRBV7-6 with TRBJ2-7; unclear D gene. The length of the CDR3 is 13 residues. Germline CDR1 reads SGHVS; CDR2 reads FNYEAQ. Deletions cut 5 bases from V and 3 bases from J, with 11 bases between. Here the CDR3 reads CASSPSGCYEQYF. The CDR3 DNA is TGTGCCAGCAGCCCCTCCGGATGCTACGAGCAGTACTTC.

The gene calls are TRBV28 and TRBJ1-4; maybe TRBD1 (6 bases). With 6 bases removed from V and 4 bases from J, the gap between germline ends came to 12 bases. Germline V gene sequence: CDR1 MDHEN, CDR2 SYDVKM. The CDR3 runs 14 residues. The CDR3 bases are TGTGCCAGCAGGGGACATACTTATAATGAAAAACTGTTTTTT. Encoded protein: CASRGHTYNEKLFF. Full variable domain (rest looked up from reference TRBV28 and TRBJ1-4): DVKVTQSSRYLVKRTGEKVFLECVQDMDHENMFWYRQDPGLGLRLIYFSYDVKMKEKGDIPEGYSVSREKKERFSLILESASTNQTSMYLCASRGHTYNEKLFFGSGTQLSVL.